This T cell receptor (beta chain) originates from a study of T cell responses to AZD1222 COVID-19 vaccine. Study conclusions and caveats: CD4 TCRs covered the whole spike, strongest at regions 160-218 and 743-854.

Measured with immunoSEQ multiplex PCR; TCRdb has only the in-frame clones, and not every one. The sample shows approximately 99,000 clones, about 86% of them seen only once. About this clone itself: The antigen is undetermined.

This CDR3 spans 18 amino acids. Trimming removed 6 bases from V and 0 bases from J, with 18 bases in between. Germline CDR1 is MGHDK and CDR2 is SYGVNS. The chain is built from TRBV25-1 and TRBJ2-6; D perhaps matches TRBD2 (8 bases). This specimen was peripheral blood, taken on day 0 of AZD1222 vaccination. This clonotype was sampled from an adult in good health. The CDR3: CASRDTTGTSSGANVLTF. Written as DNA, the CDR3 is TGTGCCAGCAGAGACACGACAGGGACTAGCTCTGGGGCCAACGTCCTGACTTTC.